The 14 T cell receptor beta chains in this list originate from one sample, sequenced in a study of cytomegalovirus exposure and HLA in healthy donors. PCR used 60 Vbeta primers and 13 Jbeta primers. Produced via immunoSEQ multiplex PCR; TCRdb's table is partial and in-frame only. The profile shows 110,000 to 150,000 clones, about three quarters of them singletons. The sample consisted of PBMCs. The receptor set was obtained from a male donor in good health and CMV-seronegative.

CDR3 DNA sequence: TGCGCCAGCAGGACGACAGCCGGAAACACCATATATTTT. Its translation is CASRTTAGNTIYF. The chain carries TRBV5-1 and TRBJ1-3, with TRBD1 as a possible D gene (5 bases). The length of the CDR3 is 13 residues. In germline, CDR1 is SGHRS, CDR2 YFSETQ. The V end was cut by 5 bases, the J end by 4 bases, with 10 bases between.

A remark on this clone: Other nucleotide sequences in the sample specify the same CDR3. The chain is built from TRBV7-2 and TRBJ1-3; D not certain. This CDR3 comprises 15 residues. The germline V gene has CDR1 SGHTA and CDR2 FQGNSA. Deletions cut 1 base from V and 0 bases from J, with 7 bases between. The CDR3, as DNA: TGTGCCAGCAGCTTAGAGGCAGGCTCTGGAAACACCATATATTTT. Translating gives CASSLEAGSGNTIYF. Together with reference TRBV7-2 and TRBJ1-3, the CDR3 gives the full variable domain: GAGVSQSPSNKVTEKGKDVELRCDPISGHTALYWYRQSLGQGLEFLIYFQGNSAPDKSGLPSDRFSAERTGGSVSTLTIQRTQQEDSAVYLCASSLEAGSGNTIYFGEGSWLTVV.

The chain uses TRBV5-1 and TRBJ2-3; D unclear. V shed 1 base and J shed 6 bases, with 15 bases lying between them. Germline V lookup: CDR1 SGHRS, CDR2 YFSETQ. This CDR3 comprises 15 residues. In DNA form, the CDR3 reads TGCGCCAGCAGCTTGTCTGAAACTTCTTGGGATACGCAGTATTTT. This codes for CASSLSETSWDTQYF.

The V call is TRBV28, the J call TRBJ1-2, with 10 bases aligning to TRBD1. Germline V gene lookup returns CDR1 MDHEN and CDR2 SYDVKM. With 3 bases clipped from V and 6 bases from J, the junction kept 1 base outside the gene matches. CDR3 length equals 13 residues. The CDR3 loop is CASSFGTGDGYTF. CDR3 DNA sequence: TGTGCCAGCAGTTTTGGGACAGGGGATGGCTACACCTTC.

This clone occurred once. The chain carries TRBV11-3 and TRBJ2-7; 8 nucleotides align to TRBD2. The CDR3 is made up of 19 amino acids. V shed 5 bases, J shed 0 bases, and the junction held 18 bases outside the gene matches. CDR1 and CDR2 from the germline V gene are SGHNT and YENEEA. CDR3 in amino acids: CASSLLGAGGPLNSYEQYF. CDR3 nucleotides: TGTGCCAGCAGCCTCCTGGGGGCGGGAGGTCCCCTAAACTCCTACGAGCAGTACTTC.

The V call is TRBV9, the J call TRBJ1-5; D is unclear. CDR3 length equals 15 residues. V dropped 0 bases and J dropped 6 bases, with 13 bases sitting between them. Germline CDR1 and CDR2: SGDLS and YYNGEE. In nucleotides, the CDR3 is TGTGCCAGCAGCGTAGCCGGGGAGGCAGGTCAGCCCCAGCATTTT. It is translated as CASSVAGEAGQPQHF.

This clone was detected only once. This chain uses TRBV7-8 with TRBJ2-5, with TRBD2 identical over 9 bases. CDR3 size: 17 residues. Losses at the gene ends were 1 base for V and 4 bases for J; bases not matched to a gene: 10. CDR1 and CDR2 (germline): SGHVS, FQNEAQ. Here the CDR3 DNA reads TGTGCCAGCAGCTTAGGAGGCGGGAGGGTGGTAACAGAGACCCAGTACTTC. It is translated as CASSLGGGRVVTETQYF.

CDR3: CASSGTSGAYEQYF. The CDR3 DNA is TGTGCCAGCAGTGGGACTAGCGGAGCTTACGAGCAGTACTTC. The rearrangement uses TRBV27 and TRBJ2-7; the match to TRBD2 covers 11 bases. This CDR3 comprises 14 residues. Losses at the gene ends were 5 bases for V and 4 bases for J; bases not matched to a gene: 4. CDR1 MNHEY and CDR2 SMNVEV come from the germline V gene (reference sequence).

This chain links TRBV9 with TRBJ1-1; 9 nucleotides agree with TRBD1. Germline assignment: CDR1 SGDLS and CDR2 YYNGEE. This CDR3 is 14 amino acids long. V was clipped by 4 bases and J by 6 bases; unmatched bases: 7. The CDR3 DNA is TGTGCCAGCAGCCCTCAGACAGGGGGGTCTGAAGCTTTCTTT. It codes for CASSPQTGGSEAFF.

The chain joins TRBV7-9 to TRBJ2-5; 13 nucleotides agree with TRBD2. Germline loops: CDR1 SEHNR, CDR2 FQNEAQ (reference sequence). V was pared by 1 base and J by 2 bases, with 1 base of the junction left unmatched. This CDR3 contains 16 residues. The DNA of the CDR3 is TGTGCCAGCAGCTTAGGACTAGCGGGGGGACAAGAGACCCAGTACTTC. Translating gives CASSLGLAGGQETQYF.

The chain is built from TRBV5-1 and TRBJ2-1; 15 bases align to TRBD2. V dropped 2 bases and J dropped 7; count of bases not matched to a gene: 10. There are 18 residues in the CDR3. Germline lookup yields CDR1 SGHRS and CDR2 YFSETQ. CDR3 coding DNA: TGCGCCAGCAGCTTTTCGGGGACTAGCGGGAGGCAGGGGAATGAGCAGTTCTTC. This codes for CASSFSGTSGRQGNEQFF.

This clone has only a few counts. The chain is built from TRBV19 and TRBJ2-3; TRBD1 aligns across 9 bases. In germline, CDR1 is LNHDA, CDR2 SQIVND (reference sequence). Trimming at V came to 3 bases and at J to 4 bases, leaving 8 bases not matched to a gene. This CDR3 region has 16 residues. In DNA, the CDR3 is TGTGCCAGTAGTATCCCGGACAGGGGTTTTGCAGATACGCAGTATTTT. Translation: CASSIPDRGFADTQYF.

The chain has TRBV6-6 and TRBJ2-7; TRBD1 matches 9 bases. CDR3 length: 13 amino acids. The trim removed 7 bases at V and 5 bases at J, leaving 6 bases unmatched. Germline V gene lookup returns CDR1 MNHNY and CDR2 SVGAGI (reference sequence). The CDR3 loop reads CASTGQGNHEQYF. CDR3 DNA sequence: TGTGCCAGCACAGGACAGGGGAACCACGAGCAGTACTTC.

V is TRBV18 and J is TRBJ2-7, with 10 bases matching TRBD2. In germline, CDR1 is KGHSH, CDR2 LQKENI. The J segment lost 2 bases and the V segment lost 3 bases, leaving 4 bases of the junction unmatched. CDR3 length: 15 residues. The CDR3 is CASSPLAGATYEQYF. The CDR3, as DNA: TGTGCCAGCTCACCCCTAGCGGGAGCGACCTACGAGCAGTACTTC.